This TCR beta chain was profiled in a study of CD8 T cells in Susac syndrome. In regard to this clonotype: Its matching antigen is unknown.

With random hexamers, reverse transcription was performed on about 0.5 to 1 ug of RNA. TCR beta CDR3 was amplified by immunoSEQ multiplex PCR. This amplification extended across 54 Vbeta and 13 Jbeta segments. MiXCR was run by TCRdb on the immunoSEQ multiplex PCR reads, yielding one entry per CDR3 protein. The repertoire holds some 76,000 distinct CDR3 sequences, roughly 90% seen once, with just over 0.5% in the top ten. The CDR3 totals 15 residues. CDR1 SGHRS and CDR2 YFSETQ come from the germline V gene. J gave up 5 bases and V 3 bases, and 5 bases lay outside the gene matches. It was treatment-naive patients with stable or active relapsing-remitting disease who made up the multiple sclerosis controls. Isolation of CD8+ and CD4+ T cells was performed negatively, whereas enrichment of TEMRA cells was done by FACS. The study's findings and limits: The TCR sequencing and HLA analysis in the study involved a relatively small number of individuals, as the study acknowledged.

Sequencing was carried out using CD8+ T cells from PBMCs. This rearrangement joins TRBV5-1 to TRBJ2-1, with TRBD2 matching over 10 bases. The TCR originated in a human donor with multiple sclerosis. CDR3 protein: CASSWGLAPNNEQFF. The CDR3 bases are TGCGCCAGCAGCTGGGGACTAGCGCCTAACAATGAGCAGTTCTTC.